Each of the 19 T cell receptor beta chains below was sequenced from the same sample in a study of identical twins. TCRdb passed the 5' RACE reads through MiXCR, listing each CDR3 protein once. Here the sample spans 400,000 to 550,000 distinct CDR3 sequences, 14% being singletons. The data were also submitted as part of a second study, on yellow fever vaccine responses in identical twins.

Sequencing input: CD4+ T cells sorted from blood. The receptors were gathered from a young woman in good health.

The gene calls are TRBV9 and TRBJ2-3; D gene ambiguous. The CDR3 has 14 residues. The V end lost 4 bases, the J end lost 2 bases, and 11 bases lay between the germline ends. CDR1 is SGDLS and CDR2 is YYNGEE in the germline V gene. CDR3 in DNA: TGTGCCAGCAGCCCCCAACTATTCACAGATACGCAGTATTTT. Its translation: CASSPQLFTDTQYF.

The chain has TRBV10-2 and TRBJ2-7; 8 nucleotides match TRBD2. Germline V gene sequence: CDR1 WSHSY, CDR2 SAAADI. The CDR3 is made up of 14 amino acids. V lost 6 bases and J lost 5; bases outside the gene matches: 9. Here the CDR3 reads CASRGTSSLHEQYF. In nucleotides, the CDR3 is TGCGCCAGCAGGGGGACTAGTTCGCTCCACGAGCAGTACTTC.

This chain joins TRBV18 and TRBJ1-1; D is unresolved. The CDR3 has 17 residues. The germline V gene encodes CDR1 KGHSH and CDR2 LQKENI. Trimming took off 3 bases at V and 3 bases at J, with 20 bases between the two ends. This CDR3 reads CASSPTLAPSGDTEAFF. CDR3 nucleotide sequence: TGTGCCAGCTCACCGACCTTGGCACCCTCCGGGGACACTGAAGCTTTCTTT.

This clonotype was seen more than once but under ten times. V gene TRBV6-2 or TRBV6-3 combines with J gene TRBJ2-2, with TRBD2 matching over 8 bases. This CDR3 has 14 residues. In germline, CDR1 is MNHEY, CDR2 SVGEGT. Trimming cost V 4 bases and J 6 bases; bases outside gene matches: 4. CDR3 in amino acids: CASSFRAGAGELFF. CDR3 bases: TGTGCCAGCAGTTTTCGAGCGGGAGCCGGGGAGCTGTTTTTT.

This clonotype was recorded at least ten times. The V and J genes are TRBV4-3 and TRBJ2-3; D call uncertain. V dropped 0 bases and J dropped 2 bases, with 9 bases sitting between them. Germline values: CDR1 LGHNA, CDR2 YSLEER. This CDR3 spans 15 amino acids. The DNA of the CDR3 is TGCGCCAGCAGCCAAGAGAGAGGCACCACAGATACGCAGTATTTT. It translates to CASSQERGTTDTQYF.

The gene calls are TRBV15 and TRBJ2-1; perhaps D is TRBD1 or TRBD2 (5 bases each). Trimming cost V 5 bases and J 4 bases, with 15 bases left between them. The germline gives CDR1 LNHNV, CDR2 YYDKDF (reference sequence). The CDR3 contains 15 residues. CDR3 in amino acids: CATSGRGPLYNEQFF. CDR3 coding DNA: TGTGCCACCAGCGGAAGGGGACCCCTTTACAATGAGCAGTTCTTC. Together with reference TRBV15 and TRBJ2-1, the CDR3 gives the full variable domain: DAMVIQNPRYQVTQFGKPVTLSCSQTLNHNVMYWYQQKSSQAPKLLFHYYDKDFNNEADTPDNFQSRRPNTSFCFLDIRSPGLGDTAMYLCATSGRGPLYNEQFFGPGTRLTVL.

The chain employs TRBV11-3 and TRBJ2-3, with D unclear. This CDR3 comprises 15 residues. Trimming took 3 bases from V and 2 from J, leaving 12 bases between them. Per germline, CDR1 SGHNT and CDR2 YENEEA. The CDR3: CASSLGIGDTDTQYF. The CDR3 DNA reads TGTGCCAGCAGCTTGGGCATTGGAGACACAGATACGCAGTATTTT.

Ten or more counts support this clonotype. This sequence joins TRBV24-1 and TRBJ2-7; D unclear. The ends were cut back, 3 bases at V and 1 base at J, with 12 bases in the middle. Germline assignment: CDR1 KGHDR and CDR2 SFDVKD. The CDR3 loop spans 15 amino acids. The CDR3 here is CATSDPLDPSYEQYF. In DNA form, the CDR3 reads TGTGCCACCAGTGATCCCCTGGACCCTTCCTACGAGCAGTACTTC.

The chain employs TRBV9 and TRBJ2-7; TRBD1 or TRBD2 may be the D gene (5 bases each). This CDR3 comprises 15 residues. Germline V CDR1 and CDR2: SGDLS, YYNGEE. The ends were cut back, 0 bases at V and 3 bases at J, with 13 bases in the middle. CDR3 nucleotides: TGTGCCAGCAGCGTAGCCGCAGGGAGTTACTACGAGCAGTACTTC. Residues: CASSVAAGSYYEQYF.

This clonotype was counted a few times. The chain combines TRBV10-1 with TRBJ2-4; D unresolved. The CDR3 consists of 13 residues. V was cut by 3 bases and J by 4 bases, with 7 bases left in between. Germline V gene sequence: CDR1 WNHNN, CDR2 SYGVQD (reference sequence). The CDR3 region is CASSDPSKNIQYF. The CDR3 DNA sequence: TGCGCCAGCAGTGACCCCTCGAAAAACATTCAGTACTTC.

The chain has TRBV7-6 and TRBJ1-2; D is undetermined. Germline V lookup: CDR1 SGHVS, CDR2 FNYEAQ. This CDR3 has 13 residues. Trimming left V 1 base short and J 5 bases short, with 8 bases between. The CDR3 region has the DNA TGTGCCAGCAGCTTAGATCAACAGTATGGCTACACCTTC. It is translated as CASSLDQQYGYTF.

This clonotype was recorded at least ten times. The chain links TRBV14 to TRBJ2-1, with TRBD2 as a possible D gene (6 bases). CDR1 is SGHDN and CDR2 is FVKESK in the germline V gene. V gave up 7 bases and J gave up 4 bases, with 17 bases separating them. The CDR3 length is 15 residues. The CDR3 protein is CASTRLTSDYNEQFF. The CDR3 DNA reads as TGTGCCAGCACCCGTTTGACTAGTGATTACAATGAGCAGTTCTTC.

The chain uses TRBV19 and TRBJ2-3, with 11 bases identical to TRBD1. After removal of 4 bases from V and 4 bases from J, the junction contained 4 bases not matched to a gene. The V gene's germline CDR1 is LNHDA and CDR2 SQIVND (reference sequence). This CDR3 is 15 amino acids long. The CDR3 here is CASSKGQGAADTQYF. The CDR3 DNA sequence: TGTGCCAGTAGTAAAGGACAGGGGGCGGCAGATACGCAGTATTTT. Full variable domain (rest looked up from reference TRBV19 and TRBJ2-3): DGGITQSPKYLFRKEGQNVTLSCEQNLNHDAMYWYRQDPGQGLRLIYYSQIVNDFQKGDIAEGYSVSREKKESFPLTVTSAQKNPTAFYLCASSKGQGAADTQYFGPGTRLTVL.

The rearrangement uses TRBV3-1 and TRBJ2-6; the D gene is possibly TRBD1 (6 bases). Germline V gives CDR1 LGHDT, CDR2 YNNKEL (reference sequence). CDR3 size: 16 residues. V lost 9 bases and J 2 bases, leaving 17 bases between the germline ends. The CDR3, as DNA: TGTGCCAGTCAACAGGGATGGATAGCTGGGGCCAACGTCCTGACTTTC. Translated: CASQQGWIAGANVLTF.

This clonotype was observed a few times. The chain joins TRBV20-1 to TRBJ1-1; 9 positions match TRBD1. Germline V gene data show CDR1 as DFQATT and CDR2 as SNEGSKA (reference sequence). V was clipped by 2 bases and J by 0 bases; unmatched bases: 4. CDR3 length equals 15 residues. CDR3 in DNA: TGCAGTGCTAGAAGACAGGGGGGCATGAACACTGAAGCTTTCTTT. It specifies CSARRQGGMNTEAFF.

The chain employs TRBV7-2 and TRBJ2-5, with D uncertain. The germline V gene encodes CDR1 SGHTA and CDR2 FQGNSA. The V and J ends lost 5 bases and 0 bases respectively, with 19 bases between them. The CDR3 sequence is 17 residues long. The CDR3 region is CASSLIGLRLYQETQYF. The CDR3 nucleotides read TGTGCCAGCAGCCTCATTGGGCTCCGCCTCTACCAAGAGACCCAGTACTTC. Filled out from reference TRBV7-2 and TRBJ2-5, the complete variable domain reads GAGVSQSPSNKVTEKGKDVELRCDPISGHTALYWYRQSLGQGLEFLIYFQGNSAPDKSGLPSDRFSAERTGGSVSTLTIQRTQQEDSAVYLCASSLIGLRLYQETQYFGPGTRLLVL.

This clonotype was seen more than once but under ten times. The chain combines TRBV4-1 with TRBJ2-3; 10 bases match TRBD2. V was clipped by 0 bases and J by 3 bases; unmatched bases: 9. The length of the CDR3 is 18 residues. Germline V gene sequence: CDR1 MGHRA, CDR2 YSYEKL. The CDR3 DNA sequence: TGCGCCAGCAGCCAAGAATCGCCGTATAGCGGGAGGACAGATACGCAGTATTTT. Amino acid sequence: CASSQESPYSGRTDTQYF.

The rearrangement joins TRBV5-1 to TRBJ2-1, with D perhaps matching TRBD2 (6 bases). Germline assignment: CDR1 SGHRS and CDR2 YFSETQ. This CDR3 is 16 amino acids long. V shed 4 bases and J shed 6 bases, with 20 bases lying between them. The CDR3: CASSPSSGVTSNEQFF. The CDR3 region has the DNA TGCGCCAGCAGCCCAAGTTCGGGGGTGACGTCCAATGAGCAGTTCTTC.

This chain connects TRBV20-1 to TRBJ1-5; D perhaps matches TRBD1 (5 bases). The CDR3 consists of 14 residues. Trimming cost V 2 bases and J 3 bases, with 11 bases left between them. Looked up from germline, CDR1 is DFQATT and CDR2 is SNEGSKA (reference sequence). CDR3 residues: CSARTDSVNQPQHF. CDR3 nucleotide sequence: TGCAGTGCTAGAACTGACAGCGTCAATCAGCCCCAGCATTTT.